This T cell receptor (beta chain) was identified during a study of T cells after posttransplantation cyclophosphamide. Study results and caveats: TRB overlap between skin or GI tissue T cells and blood was limited. Recipient CMV seropositivity and CMV reactivation strongly tracked TRB clonality. Donor CD8+ memory clones often dominated recipient blood repertoires at later times.

Sampled 1 year posttransplant, controls received myeloablative marrow transplants, methotrexate and a calcineurin inhibitor. Profiled with immunoSEQ multiplex PCR; TCRdb holds only in-frame clones, not every one. The data show around 23,000 clones, 65% to 90% seen once. The germline V and J ends were trimmed by 2 bases and 7 bases, with 8 bases remaining between them. The CDR3 covers 12 residues. Germline CDR1 is WNHNN and CDR2 is SYGVQD (reference sequence). Concerning this clone: Its antigen is currently unknown.

The receptor comes from a female patient between 30 and 45 years old who received an allogeneic stem cell transplant from an unrelated donor, was CMV-positive, and had acute and chronic GVHD. Some T cells may be supplied by the graft donor. The material sequenced was PBMCs, taken approximately 360 days after allogeneic stem cell transplant with calcineurin inhibitor and methotrexate. The J gene is TRBJ1-1, the V gene TRBV10-1; D is unclear. The CDR3 reads CASSEVGSEAFF. The DNA for the CDR3 is TGCGCCAGCAGTGAGGTGGGGAGTGAAGCTTTCTTT.